This T cell receptor beta chain was documented in a study of T cells after yellow fever vaccination. One entry per CDR3 protein, called by TCRdb with MiXCR from the 5' RACE reads. The sample contains about 150,000 distinct CDR3 sequences, approximately 6.2% of which appear only once. Germline V gene sequence: CDR1 MNHEY, CDR2 SVGAGI. With V trimmed by 3 bases and J by 7 bases, 5 bases remained unmatched. This CDR3 region has 14 residues. This clonotype was detected only a few times. The sequencing used CD4+ T cells sorted from PBMCs, collected on the day of the first yellow fever vaccination. This receptor was identified in a man aged 18-30 years who received the YFV17D yellow fever vaccine. J is TRBJ2-1 and V is TRBV6-5; 8 bases map to TRBD1. The CDR3 nucleotides are TGTGCCAGCAGTTATCGGACAGGGCGGAATGAGCAGTTCTTC. Protein: CASSYRTGRNEQFF.